These 14 T cell receptor beta chains share one sample of origin, sequenced in a study of T cell changes during pregnancy in multiple sclerosis. TCRdb's table, derived via immunoSEQ multiplex PCR, lists solely in-frame clones and lacks some. This repertoire shows about 120,000 clones, approximately 90% found once; its top ten account for 1.5%. Sequencing used peripheral blood, obtained in the third trimester of pregnancy. The receptors come from a female donor with multiple sclerosis, enrolled in a pregnancy study.

The V and J genes are TRBV28 and TRBJ2-2; 8 nucleotides agree with TRBD2. The CDR3 loop spans 14 amino acids. V was clipped by 5 bases and J by 5 bases; unmatched bases: 4. Germline loops: CDR1 MDHEN, CDR2 SYDVKM. The CDR3 DNA reads TGTGCCAGCAGTCGGACTAGCCCAACCGGGGAGCTGTTTTTT. Its translation: CASSRTSPTGELFF.

The chain combines TRBV6-5 with TRBJ2-5, with TRBD2 as a possible D gene (7 bases). Germline CDR1 and CDR2: MNHEY and SVGAGI. Between the trimmed V and J ends, which lost 4 bases and 5 bases, there was a span of 14 bases. The CDR3 is made up of 14 amino acids. CDR3 nucleotides: TGTGCCAGCAGTTCTCCGGGGGGCGGCGAGACCCAGTACTTC. Translating it yields CASSSPGGGETQYF.

The chain is built from TRBV9 and TRBJ2-1; 8 bases agree with TRBD1. Germline loops: CDR1 SGDLS, CDR2 YYNGEE. V gave up 4 bases and J gave up 10 bases; unmatched junction bases: 7. This CDR3 comprises 13 residues. CDR3 in DNA: TGTGCCAGCAGCCCTGGACAGGGCATGGAGCAGTTCTTC. Amino acids: CASSPGQGMEQFF.

This clone was detected only once. The V call is TRBV5-1, the J call TRBJ1-1, with D possibly matching TRBD1 (5 bases). CDR3 length: 14 residues. The germline gives CDR1 SGHRS, CDR2 YFSETQ. V was shortened by 5 bases and J by 0 bases, with 11 bases between the two germline ends. The CDR3 spells CASRQDVMNTEAFF. DNA of the CDR3: TGCGCCAGCAGACAGGACGTCATGAACACTGAAGCTTTCTTT.

The DNA for the CDR3 is TGTGCCAGCAGCTTAAACATAGGGGGCGCCGGGGAGCTGTTTTTT. This sequence encodes CASSLNIGGAGELFF. The V gene is TRBV7-2, the J gene TRBJ2-2, with 7 positions matching TRBD1. Germline CDR1 reads SGHTA; CDR2 reads FQGNSA. V lost 2 bases to trimming and J lost 6 bases; unmatched junction nucleotides: 6. CDR3 size: 15 residues.

The rearrangement uses TRBV13 and TRBJ1-2, with D unclear. CDR1 and CDR2 (germline): PRHDT, FYEKMQ (reference sequence). CDR3 length: 13 residues. Trimming shortened V by 7 bases and J by 4 bases, and 13 bases separated the two germline ends. The CDR3 DNA sequence: TGTGCCAGCACCCGTCTATCGGGCTATGGCTACACCTTC. It translates to CASTRLSGYGYTF.

V gene TRBV5-1 combines with J gene TRBJ1-2; D unclear. Looked up from germline, CDR1 is SGHRS and CDR2 is YFSETQ. The CDR3 runs to 14 residues. Trimming stripped 1 base from V and 7 bases from J, with 14 bases between. This CDR3 reads CASSLSPGMGGYTF. CDR3 sequence (DNA): TGCGCCAGCAGCTTGAGTCCGGGGATGGGTGGCTACACCTTC.

This clone has a handful of counts. J is TRBJ2-7 and V is TRBV5-1, with 10 nucleotides matching TRBD2. Germline lookup yields CDR1 SGHRS and CDR2 YFSETQ. CDR3 length equals 18 residues. The J segment lost 7 bases and the V segment lost 1 base, leaving 17 bases of the junction unmatched. CDR3: CASSLMWEASGSSCEQYF. In DNA, the CDR3 is TGCGCCAGCAGCTTGATGTGGGAAGCTAGCGGGAGTAGTTGTGAGCAGTACTTC.

The CDR3 DNA reads TGTGCCAGCAGTAGACAGGGGCAGGGTCAGCCCCAGCATTTT. Its translation is CASSRQGQGQPQHF. The gene calls are TRBV7-2 and TRBJ1-5; 8 nucleotides agree with TRBD1. The CDR3 contains 14 residues. V lost 6 bases, J lost 6 bases, and 7 bases stayed unmatched. Germline V gives CDR1 SGHTA, CDR2 FQGNSA. The full variable domain, completed using reference TRBV7-2 and TRBJ1-5, is GAGVSQSPSNKVTEKGKDVELRCDPISGHTALYWYRQSLGQGLEFLIYFQGNSAPDKSGLPSDRFSAERTGGSVSTLTIQRTQQEDSAVYLCASSRQGQGQPQHFGDGTRLSIL.

The V call is TRBV4-1, the J call TRBJ2-1, with D perhaps matching TRBD2 (5 bases). The germline V and J ends were trimmed by 0 bases and 1 base, with 13 bases remaining between them. Germline values: CDR1 MGHRA, CDR2 YSYEKL. CDR3 length equals 17 residues. CDR3 loop: CASSQEAGGSSYNEQFF. The CDR3 DNA follows: TGCGCCAGCAGCCAAGAGGCAGGAGGCTCATCCTACAATGAGCAGTTCTTC.

This chain uses TRBV30 with TRBJ1-5, with 10 positions matching TRBD1. With V trimmed by 6 bases and J by 4 bases, 3 bases remained unmatched. The CDR3 contains 13 residues. CDR1 and CDR2 from the germline V gene are GTSNPN and SVGIG (reference sequence). CDR3 nucleotides: TGTGCCTGCTGGACAGGGGGGAATCAGCCCCAGCATTTT. Protein sequence: CACWTGGNQPQHF.

The chain has TRBV5-4 and TRBJ2-1; 8 nucleotides line up with TRBD2. Unmatched junction bases numbered 6, after V lost 6 bases and J lost 7 bases. CDR1 and CDR2 (germline): SGHNT, YYREEE (reference sequence). The CDR3 length is 13 residues. This CDR3 is CASIPSGSNEQFF. The CDR3 DNA reads as TGTGCCAGCATCCCGAGCGGGAGTAATGAGCAGTTCTTC. The full variable domain, rest sourced from reference TRBV5-4 and TRBJ2-1, is ETGVTQSPTHLIKTRGQQVTLRCSSQSGHNTVSWYQQALGQGPQFIFQYYREEENGRGNFPPRFSGLQFPNYSSELNVNALELDDSALYLCASIPSGSNEQFFGPGTRLTVL.

The V gene is TRBV27, the J gene TRBJ2-1; 7 nucleotides align to TRBD2. This CDR3 region has 16 residues. Germline V lookup: CDR1 MNHEY, CDR2 SMNVEV (reference sequence). V gave up 3 bases and J gave up 5 bases; unmatched junction bases: 10. The CDR3 DNA reads as TGTGCCAGCAGTTTGATAGCGGGCCACCGTCACAATGAGCAGTTCTTC. It encodes CASSLIAGHRHNEQFF.

This clone has just a few counts. The chain couples TRBV9 to TRBJ1-1, with D perhaps matching TRBD1 (6 bases). The V end was cut by 0 bases, the J end by 4 bases, with 19 bases between. Germline loops: CDR1 SGDLS, CDR2 YYNGEE. This CDR3 region has 17 residues. Written as DNA, the CDR3 is TGTGCCAGCAGCGTAGGACAGGCCCCTTCATCCGGCACTGAAGCTTTCTTT. Amino acid sequence: CASSVGQAPSSGTEAFF.